The 3 T cell receptor beta chains given below trace back to one sample, sequenced in a study of blood T cell repertoires in COVID-19. Sequencing was performed with immunoSEQ multiplex PCR; in TCRdb, only in-frame clones are kept and a portion is missing. The data contain under 140,000 clones, approximately 90% of them singletons. Sequencing was done on a sample of peripheral blood. The receptors shown here come from a woman aged 45 to 65 with acute or convalescent COVID-19.

The gene calls are TRBV10-2 and TRBJ2-7; 16 bases are a match to TRBD2. This CDR3 is 17 amino acids long. In germline, CDR1 is WSHSY, CDR2 SAAADI. V dropped 4 bases and J dropped 2; count of bases not matched to a gene: 5. Here the CDR3 reads CASSGGTSGRAAYEQYF. The CDR3 DNA reads as TGCGCCAGCAGTGGGGGGACTAGCGGGAGGGCAGCCTACGAGCAGTACTTC.

The chain couples TRBV24-1 to TRBJ2-2, with TRBD2 matching 8 bases. Per germline, CDR1 KGHDR and CDR2 SFDVKD. This CDR3 contains 17 residues. Trimming at V came to 3 bases and at J to 6 bases, leaving 11 bases not matched to a gene. This CDR3 reads CATSDPRRGGLAGELFF. CDR3 sequence (DNA): TGTGCCACCAGTGATCCCCGTCGGGGGGGTCTAGCCGGGGAGCTGTTTTTT.

This clone was recorded once. This rearrangement joins TRBV12-3 or TRBV12-4 to TRBJ1-4, with D maybe TRBD1 (6 bases). Trimming took off 10 bases at V and 8 bases at J, with 17 bases between the two ends. The CDR3 loop spans 13 amino acids. Here the CDR3 reads CATTQGYGEKLFF. The CDR3 region has the DNA TGTGCCACCACTCAGGGGTACGGAGAAAAACTGTTTTTT.